This T cell receptor (beta chain) derives from a study of blood T cell repertoires in COVID-19. Background on the study: COVID-19 samples, acute and convalescent, were from the United States, Italy and Spain.

Data came from immunoSEQ multiplex PCR; TCRdb stores just in-frame clones and leaves some out. The sample lists more than 300,000 clones; about nine tenths were seen once. The V end was cut by 2 bases, the J end by 5 bases, with 19 bases between. CDR1 SEHNR and CDR2 FQNEAQ come from the germline V gene (reference sequence). The length of the CDR3 is 17 residues. The clonotype was recovered from a woman between 18 and 30 years old who had recovered from COVID-19. V gene TRBV7-9 combines with J gene TRBJ2-1, with D possibly being TRBD2 (5 bases). Sequenced: PBMCs or T cells enriched from blood (not recorded which). Here the CDR3 reads CASSLSGWASKHNEQFF. The CDR3 nucleotides read TGTGCCAGCAGCTTATCTGGGTGGGCTAGCAAGCACAATGAGCAGTTCTTC.